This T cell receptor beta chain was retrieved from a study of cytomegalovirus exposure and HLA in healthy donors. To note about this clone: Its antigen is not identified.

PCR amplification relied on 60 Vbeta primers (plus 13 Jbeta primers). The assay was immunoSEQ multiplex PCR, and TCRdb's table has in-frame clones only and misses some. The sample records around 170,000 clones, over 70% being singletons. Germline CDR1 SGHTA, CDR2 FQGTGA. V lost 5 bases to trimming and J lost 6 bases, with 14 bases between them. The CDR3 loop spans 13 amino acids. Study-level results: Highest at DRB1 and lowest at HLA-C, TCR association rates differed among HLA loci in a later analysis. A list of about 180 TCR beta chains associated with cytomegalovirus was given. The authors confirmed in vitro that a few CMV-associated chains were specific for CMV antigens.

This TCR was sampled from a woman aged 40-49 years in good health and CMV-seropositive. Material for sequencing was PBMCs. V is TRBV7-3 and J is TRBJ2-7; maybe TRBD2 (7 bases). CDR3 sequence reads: CASSVGGAAEQYF. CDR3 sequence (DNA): TGTGCCAGCAGCGTAGGGGGGGCTGCCGAGCAGTACTTC.